Below, 15 T cell receptor beta chains from the same sample are listed, as sequenced in a study of blood T cell repertoires in COVID-19. Assay: immunoSEQ multiplex PCR; the TCRdb copy retains only in-frame clones and omits some. Found here are more than 400,000 clones, 70% to 90% of them singletons; the top ten hold approximately 3.2%. The sequenced sample consisted of peripheral blood. The receptor set was obtained from a human donor in a cohort sampled during active COVID-19.

The rearrangement joins TRBV18 to TRBJ2-5; D perhaps matches TRBD1 (6 bases). The CDR3 consists of 15 residues. Germline V gene data show CDR1 as KGHSH and CDR2 as LQKENI. The V gene lost 3 bases and the J gene lost 4 bases, with 15 bases spanning the gap. The CDR3 spells CASSPRQESRETQYF. The CDR3 DNA reads as TGTGCCAGCTCACCTCGACAGGAGTCGCGAGAGACCCAGTACTTC. Full variable domain (rest looked up from reference TRBV18 and TRBJ2-5): NAGVMQNPRHLVRRRGQEARLRCSPMKGHSHVYWYRQLPEEGLKFMVYLQKENIIDESGMPKERFSAEFPKEGPSILRIQQVVRGDSAAYFCASSPRQESRETQYFGPGTRLLVL.

The V call is TRBV30, the J call TRBJ1-2; 9 bases map to TRBD1. J gave up 8 bases and V 7 bases, and 11 bases lay outside the gene matches. The CDR3 contains 13 residues. The germline gives CDR1 GTSNPN, CDR2 SVGIG (reference sequence). CDR3: CASQKQGAGGYTF. The DNA of the CDR3 is TGTGCCTCCCAGAAACAGGGGGCGGGAGGCTACACCTTC.

The chain links TRBV18 to TRBJ2-7, with 11 bases matching TRBD2. CDR1 is KGHSH, CDR2 LQKENI, per germline. V lost 2 bases and J lost 1; bases outside the gene matches: 1. The CDR3 length is 15 residues. The CDR3 sequence: CASSPSSGRSYEQYF. The CDR3 DNA sequence: TGTGCCAGCTCACCATCTAGCGGGAGGTCCTACGAGCAGTACTTC.

The J gene is TRBJ2-7, the V gene TRBV5-6; weak D call: TRBD2 (6 bases). The V and J ends lost 0 bases and 0 bases respectively, with 13 bases between them. CDR3 length equals 16 residues. Germline CDR1 and CDR2: SGHDT and YYEEEE. The CDR3 here is CASSLVTGDPSYEQYF. The DNA for the CDR3 is TGTGCCAGCAGCTTGGTTACGGGAGACCCCTCCTACGAGCAGTACTTC.

The chain couples TRBV19 to TRBJ1-4; D possibly corresponds to TRBD1 (6 bases). The CDR3 has 14 amino acids. The germline V gene encodes CDR1 LNHDA and CDR2 SQIVND (reference sequence). Trimming pared 9 bases from V and 4 bases from J, leaving 15 bases between. CDR3 in DNA: TGTGCCAGCTCGAGAAGGACAGATAATGAAAAACTGTTTTTT. Translating gives CASSRRTDNEKLFF.

J is TRBJ2-6 and V is TRBV16; D is ambiguous. This CDR3 contains 15 residues. V was pared by 4 bases and J by 1 base, with 8 bases between. CDR1 and CDR2 (germline): KGHSY, FQNENV. CDR3 protein: CASSPPESGANVLTF. Written as DNA, the CDR3 is TGTGCCAGCAGCCCCCCGGAGTCTGGGGCCAACGTCCTGACTTTC.

V and J are TRBV3-1 (or the pseudogene TRBV3-2) and TRBJ2-5; tentative D call: TRBD1 (7 bases). The CDR3 spans 14 residues. Germline CDR1 LGHDT, CDR2 YNNKEL (reference sequence). With 3 bases removed from V and 2 bases from J, the gap between germline ends came to 10 bases. The CDR3 loop is CASSHRGDQETQYF. DNA for the CDR3: TGTGCCAGCAGCCACAGGGGGGATCAAGAGACCCAGTACTTC.

In its sample, this clone was seen once. CDR3 residues: CATSDTGSAETQYF. The CDR3 nucleotides are TGTGCCACCAGCGATACAGGGAGCGCGGAGACCCAGTACTTC. The chain employs TRBV15 and TRBJ2-5, with D possibly TRBD1 on 6 matching bases. The germline V gene has CDR1 LNHNV and CDR2 YYDKDF (reference sequence). Trimming removed 5 bases from V and 5 bases from J, with 15 bases in between. The CDR3 is 14 residues long. The full variable domain, its missing parts supplied by reference TRBV15 and TRBJ2-5, is DAMVIQNPRYQVTQFGKPVTLSCSQTLNHNVMYWYQQKSSQAPKLLFHYYDKDFNNEADTPDNFQSRRPNTSFCFLDIRSPGLGDTAMYLCATSDTGSAETQYFGPGTRLLVL.

V and J are TRBV25-1 and TRBJ1-1; TRBD1 is a possible D gene (6 bases). Germline lookup yields CDR1 MGHDK and CDR2 SYGVNS. Trimming cost V 8 bases and J 7 bases, with 11 bases left between them. The CDR3 sequence is 11 residues long. CDR3 nucleotide sequence: TGTGCCAGCTATCTCAGGGGTGAAGCTTTCTTT. Its translation: CASYLRGEAFF.

The rearrangement uses TRBV3-1 (or the pseudogene TRBV3-2) and TRBJ2-5, with unresolved D. The CDR3 runs to 16 residues. Deletions cut 2 bases from V and 2 bases from J, with 15 bases between. Germline V gives CDR1 LGHDT, CDR2 YNNKEL (reference sequence). The CDR3 region is CASSQLPRSRQETQYF. CDR3 coding DNA: TGTGCCAGCAGCCAACTTCCTCGGAGCCGACAAGAGACCCAGTACTTC.

This clone was observed a handful of times. The chain uses TRBV12-3 or TRBV12-4 and TRBJ1-5; D is unresolved. The CDR3 has 13 residues. Between the trimmed V and J ends, which lost 2 bases and 4 bases, there was a span of 6 bases. The CDR3 DNA reads TGTGCCAGCAGTTTATCGGAGAATCAGCCCCAGCATTTT. It codes for CASSLSENQPQHF.

The genes are TRBV4-2 and TRBJ1-2; D possibly corresponds to TRBD1 (5 bases). The V gene's germline CDR1 is LGHNA and CDR2 YNFKEQ. Trimming took 6 bases from V and 4 from J, leaving 15 bases between them. CDR3 length equals 14 residues. The CDR3 sequence is CASSWTRVSYGYTF. Written as DNA, the CDR3 is TGTGCCAGCAGTTGGACACGGGTTAGCTATGGCTACACCTTC.

This chain links TRBV6-2 or TRBV6-3 with TRBJ2-3; 8 positions agree with TRBD2. Germline V gene lookup returns CDR1 MNHEY and CDR2 SVGEGT. The CDR3 has 15 amino acids. V was clipped by 5 bases and J by 6 bases; unmatched bases: 10. The CDR3, as DNA: TGTGCCAGCAGTCTAGAAGCGGGAGAGGTGGATACGCAGTATTTT. It translates to CASSLEAGEVDTQYF.

V gene TRBV12-3 or TRBV12-4 combines with J gene TRBJ1-1; TRBD1 aligns across 7 bases. The CDR3 length is 13 residues. V dropped 6 bases and J dropped 4; count of bases not matched to a gene: 5. The CDR3 DNA follows: TGTGCCAGCAGCCTACAGGGGAGCACTGAAGCTTTCTTT. This translates into CASSLQGSTEAFF.

The rearrangement uses TRBV7-3 and TRBJ2-1; 7 positions match TRBD2. The CDR3 loop spans 16 amino acids. CDR1 SGHTA and CDR2 FQGTGA come from the germline V gene. J was trimmed by 5 bases and V by 0 bases; bases with no gene match: 7. CDR3 in amino acids: CASSLTSGPWDNEQFF. The DNA of the CDR3 is TGTGCCAGCAGCTTAACTAGCGGGCCCTGGGACAATGAGCAGTTCTTC.